Following are 21 T cell receptor beta chains from one sample sequenced in a study of shared clonotypes between healthy human individuals. CD45RO-negative, CCR7-selected cells formed the naive CD8 fraction, which excluded terminally differentiated effector memory CD45RA+ cells. The data were produced by immunoSEQ multiplex PCR, yet TCRdb's version contains in-frame clones alone and is incomplete. The sample shows about 2.2 million clones, around 93% of them seen only once. The sequenced sample consisted of naive CD8+ T cells from PBMCs. All receptors derive from a man aged 18-30 years in good health. Some clones in this sample may be carry-over from other donors' samples.

The genes are TRBV10-3 and TRBJ2-7; 7 bases match TRBD2. J lost 7 bases, V lost 0 bases, and 9 bases had no gene match. This CDR3 spans 15 amino acids. The germline CDR1 and CDR2 sequences are ENHRY and SYGVKD. The CDR3 here is CAISESTGGGREQYF. Here the CDR3 DNA reads TGTGCCATCAGTGAGTCGACCGGGGGAGGGAGGGAGCAGTACTTC.

This clone was seen just once. Here the CDR3 reads CASQVGPGSSQAQFF. CDR3 coding DNA: TGTGCCAGTCAAGTTGGGCCCGGGTCGTCTCAGGCGCAGTTCTTC. The chain is built from TRBV27 and TRBJ2-1; D unclear. The CDR3 spans 15 residues. Trimming took 9 bases from V and 12 from J, leaving 27 bases between them. Germline CDR1 is MNHEY and CDR2 is SMNVEV (reference sequence).

The J gene is TRBJ2-5, the V gene TRBV4-1, with D hard to call. Germline CDR1 is MGHRA and CDR2 is YSYEKL. Trimming cost V 1 base and J 6 bases, with 15 bases left between them. There are 15 residues in the CDR3. The CDR3 sequence: CASSQVVAALQTQYF. In DNA, the CDR3 is TGCGCCAGCAGCCAAGTCGTGGCAGCCTTACAGACCCAGTACTTC.

The genes are TRBV6-5 and TRBJ1-2; perhaps TRBD1 as D (5 bases). The CDR3 extends over 13 amino acids. Trimming shortened V by 6 bases and J by 4 bases, and 12 bases separated the two germline ends. Germline CDR1 is MNHEY and CDR2 is SVGAGI. The CDR3, as DNA: TGTGCCAGCAGCCCCGGGGGTTTCTATGGCTACACCTTC. Amino acid sequence: CASSPGGFYGYTF.

The V call is TRBV27, the J call TRBJ2-4; maybe TRBD1 (7 bases). The CDR3 contains 14 residues. CDR1 is MNHEY, CDR2 SMNVEV, per germline (reference sequence). Trimming pared 4 bases from V and 7 bases from J, leaving 14 bases between. The CDR3 DNA reads TGTGCCAGCAGTTGGCAGGGGGGTCGGAACATTCAGTACTTC. It specifies CASSWQGGRNIQYF.

V is TRBV11-2 and J is TRBJ2-3; no clear D gene. Germline V gene sequence: CDR1 SGHAT, CDR2 FQNNGV. The V end lost 2 bases, the J end lost 2 bases, and 8 bases lay between the germline ends. The CDR3 has 14 residues. CDR3 DNA sequence: TGTGCCAGCAGCTTACCCAGAGCCACAGATACGCAGTATTTT. The encoded protein is CASSLPRATDTQYF.

The chain recombines TRBV2 with TRBJ2-5; weak D call: TRBD2 (6 bases). The CDR3 runs to 15 residues. V shed 5 bases and J shed 2 bases, with 15 bases lying between them. Germline values: CDR1 SNHLY, CDR2 FYNNEI. For the CDR3, the DNA is TGTGCCAGCAGTTTTAGCCGACTAGGACAAGAGACCCAGTACTTC. Its protein is CASSFSRLGQETQYF.

V and J are TRBV7-8 and TRBJ2-1; D may be TRBD1 (5 bases). The length of the CDR3 is 12 residues. V lost 6 bases and J lost 8, with 11 bases in between. The germline V gene has CDR1 SGHVS and CDR2 FQNEAQ. CDR3 nucleotide sequence: TGTGCCAGCAGGGCCAGGGTCGATGAGCAGTTCTTC. It codes for CASRARVDEQFF.

The V call is TRBV11-2, the J call TRBJ2-2; D gene uncertain. This CDR3 is built from 12 residues. V lost 5 bases and J 9 bases, leaving 10 bases between the germline ends. Looked up from germline, CDR1 is SGHAT and CDR2 is FQNNGV. The CDR3 here is CASSPVSRELFF. The CDR3 DNA is TGTGCCAGCAGCCCCGTTTCCCGGGAGCTGTTTTTT.

CDR3 DNA sequence: TGCGCCAGCAGCTTGGGGCCGCCCGGGAACACTGAAGCTTTCTTT. Protein: CASSLGPPGNTEAFF. This rearrangement joins TRBV5-1 to TRBJ1-1; D remains unclear. Germline loops: CDR1 SGHRS, CDR2 YFSETQ. V shed 0 bases and J shed 1 base, with 10 bases lying between them. This CDR3 is 15 amino acids long. The complete variable domain, with remaining parts taken from reference TRBV5-1 and TRBJ1-1, reads KAGVTQTPRYLIKTRGQQVTLSCSPISGHRSVSWYQQTPGQGLQFLFEYFSETQRNKGNFPGRFSGRQFSNSRSEMNVSTLELGDSALYLCASSLGPPGNTEAFFGQGTRLTVV.

Only one count was recorded for this clone. The gene calls are TRBV6-6 and TRBJ1-1; D unresolved. Germline V gives CDR1 MNHNY, CDR2 SVGAGI (reference sequence). V was trimmed by 1 base and J by 4 bases, leaving 10 bases between them. The CDR3 contains 14 residues. The CDR3 DNA follows: TGTGCCAGCAGTTACTTTGAGGGTTCCACTGAAGCTTTCTTT. Translation: CASSYFEGSTEAFF.

V usage is TRBV7-3 and J usage is TRBJ1-5; D might be TRBD1 (5 bases). Germline CDR1 reads SGHTA; CDR2 reads FQGTGA. The CDR3 runs 16 residues. V was trimmed by 2 bases and J by 4 bases, leaving 15 bases between them. CDR3 residues: CASSLLSWQGNQPQHF. CDR3 nucleotide sequence: TGTGCCAGCAGCTTACTTTCATGGCAGGGTAATCAGCCCCAGCATTTT.

V gene TRBV7-9 combines with J gene TRBJ2-3; 13 bases map to TRBD2. V gave up 5 bases and J gave up 5 bases; unmatched junction bases: 10. The CDR3 loop spans 17 amino acids. Germline assignment: CDR1 SEHNR and CDR2 FQNEAQ (reference sequence). The CDR3 nucleotides read TGTGCCAGCAGCCCAGGGGGACTAGCGGGACTGCAAGATACGCAGTATTTT. It yields the protein CASSPGGLAGLQDTQYF. The full variable domain, rest sourced from reference TRBV7-9 and TRBJ2-3, is DTGVSQNPRHKITKRGQNVTFRCDPISEHNRLYWYRQTLGQGPEFLTYFQNEAQLEKSRLLSDRFSAERPKGSFSTLEIQRTEQGDSAMYLCASSPGGLAGLQDTQYFGPGTRLTVL.

The chain joins TRBV30 to TRBJ2-3, with TRBD2 as a possible D gene (7 bases). Looked up from germline, CDR1 is GTSNPN and CDR2 is SVGIG (reference sequence). Trimming removed 0 bases from V and 4 bases from J, with 17 bases in between. The CDR3 covers 16 residues. The CDR3: CAWSVVGHGGPDTQYF. The CDR3 region has the DNA TGTGCCTGGAGTGTAGTCGGCCACGGGGGGCCAGATACGCAGTATTTT.

This clone appeared a single time. V and J are TRBV7-9 and TRBJ2-1; D is unresolved. This CDR3 comprises 14 residues. V shed 4 bases and J shed 2 bases, with 9 bases lying between them. CDR1 SEHNR and CDR2 FQNEAQ come from the germline V gene (reference sequence). The CDR3 sequence: CASSSVLTYNEQFF. CDR3 coding DNA: TGTGCCAGCAGCTCCGTCCTCACCTACAATGAGCAGTTCTTC.

The V gene is TRBV30, the J gene TRBJ1-2; 10 nucleotides agree with TRBD1. Germline-derived CDR1 and CDR2 are GTSNPN and SVGIG (reference sequence). With 2 bases clipped from V and 6 bases from J, the junction kept 3 bases outside the gene matches. The CDR3 is 13 residues long. The CDR3 loop reads CAWSLTGGDGYTF. The DNA of the CDR3 is TGTGCCTGGAGTCTGACAGGGGGCGATGGCTACACCTTC.

The V call is TRBV7-2, the J call TRBJ2-1; 8 bases line up with TRBD2. The CDR3 length is 17 residues. Unmatched junction bases numbered 7, after V lost 2 bases and J lost 1 base. From germline, CDR1 is SGHTA and CDR2 FQGNSA. CDR3 residues: CASSLLMSSGSYNEQFF. In DNA, the CDR3 is TGTGCCAGCAGCTTATTAATGTCTAGCGGGTCCTACAATGAGCAGTTCTTC.

The chain recombines TRBV7-3 with TRBJ2-1, with unresolved D. The CDR3 spans 14 residues. Deletions cut 1 base from V and 6 bases from J, with 10 bases between. Germline CDR1 and CDR2: SGHTA and FQGTGA. CDR3 coding DNA: TGTGCCAGCAGCTTAAATACAAACGGCAATGAGCAGTTCTTC. The encoded protein is CASSLNTNGNEQFF.

The CDR3: CSATSGAAEQFF. CDR3 coding DNA: TGCAGCGCTACTAGCGGGGCGGCTGAGCAGTTCTTC. The J gene is TRBJ2-1, the V gene TRBV29-1; 10 bases are a match to TRBD2. Germline V lookup: CDR1 SQVTM, CDR2 ANQGSEA. Trimming at V came to 7 bases and at J to 9 bases, leaving 6 bases not matched to a gene. The CDR3 loop spans 12 amino acids.

V usage is TRBV5-1 and J usage is TRBJ1-4; TRBD1 might be the D (5 bases). Trimming cost V 1 base and J 8 bases, with 6 bases left between them. CDR1 SGHRS and CDR2 YFSETQ come from the germline V gene. The CDR3 contains 12 residues. The CDR3 DNA sequence: TGCGCCAGCAGCTTGAAGGGGGAAAAACTGTTTTTT. It encodes CASSLKGEKLFF.

As concerns this clone: This specimen includes other DNA sequences encoding the same CDR3. The chain joins TRBV6-1 to TRBJ1-2, with 10 bases matching TRBD1. V gave up 6 bases and J gave up 3 bases; unmatched junction bases: 1. Germline CDR1 MNHNS, CDR2 SASEGT. This CDR3 is built from 13 residues. CDR3 in amino acids: CASRGTGDYGYTF. In DNA form, the CDR3 reads TGTGCCAGCAGGGGGACAGGGGACTATGGCTACACCTTC.